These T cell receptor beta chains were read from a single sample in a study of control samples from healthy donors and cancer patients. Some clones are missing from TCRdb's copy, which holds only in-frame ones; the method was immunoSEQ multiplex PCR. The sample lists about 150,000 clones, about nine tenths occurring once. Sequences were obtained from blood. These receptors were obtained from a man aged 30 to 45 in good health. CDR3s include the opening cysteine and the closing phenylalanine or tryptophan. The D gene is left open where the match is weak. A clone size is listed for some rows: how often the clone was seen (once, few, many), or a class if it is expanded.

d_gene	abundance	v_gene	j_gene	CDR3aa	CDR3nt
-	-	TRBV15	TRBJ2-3	CATSRDQQGGTDTQYF	TGTGCCACCAGCAGAGATCAACAGGGAGGCACAGATACGCAGTATTTT
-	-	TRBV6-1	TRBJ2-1	CASSALVGTPLDEQFF	TGTGCCAGCAGTGCATTGGTAGGGACCCCACTCGATGAGCAGTTCTTC
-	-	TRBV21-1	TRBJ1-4	CASSSSRGANEKLFF	TGTGCCAGCAGCAGCTCCCGAGGAGCTAATGAAAAACTGTTTTTT
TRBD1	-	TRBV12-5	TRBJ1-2	CASGLVLPDRRNYGYTF	TGTGCTAGTGGTTTGGTGTTACCGGACAGGCGGAACTATGGCTACACCTTC
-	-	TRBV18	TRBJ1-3	CASSAFPNRPLSGNTIYF	TGTGCCAGCTCAGCTTTTCCCAACAGGCCTCTCTCTGGAAACACCATATATTTT
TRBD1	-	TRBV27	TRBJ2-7	CASSLQGADEQYF	TGTGCCAGCAGTTTACAGGGGGCCGACGAGCAGTACTTC
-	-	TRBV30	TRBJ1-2	CAWSLSGGPFYGYTF	TGTGCCTGGAGTCTAAGCGGGGGGCCCTTCTATGGCTACACCTTC
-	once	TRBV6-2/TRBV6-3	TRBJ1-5	CASSYGSSNQPQHF	TGTGCCAGCAGTTATGGTAGTAGCAATCAGCCCCAGCATTTT
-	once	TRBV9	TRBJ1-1	CASSVGEMNTEAFF	TGTGCCAGCAGCGTAGGGGAAATGAACACTGAAGCTTTCTTT
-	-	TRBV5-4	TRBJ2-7	CASSPAQGWYEQYF	TGTGCCAGCAGCCCTGCGCAGGGATGGTACGAGCAGTACTTC
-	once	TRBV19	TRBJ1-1	CASSPVTNTEAFF	TGTGCCAGTAGTCCCGTGACGAACACTGAAGCTTTCTTT
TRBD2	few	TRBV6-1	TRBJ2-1	CASSEDAGGRYNEQFF	TGTGCCAGCAGTGAAGATGCGGGGGGGCGGTACAATGAGCAGTTCTTC
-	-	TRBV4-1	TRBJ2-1	CASSHTKYNEQFF	TGCGCCAGCAGCCACACCAAGTACAATGAGCAGTTCTTC
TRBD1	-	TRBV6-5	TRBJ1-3	CASSYTVTGGGNTIYF	TGTGCCAGCAGTTATACAGTGACAGGGGGGGGAAACACCATATATTTT